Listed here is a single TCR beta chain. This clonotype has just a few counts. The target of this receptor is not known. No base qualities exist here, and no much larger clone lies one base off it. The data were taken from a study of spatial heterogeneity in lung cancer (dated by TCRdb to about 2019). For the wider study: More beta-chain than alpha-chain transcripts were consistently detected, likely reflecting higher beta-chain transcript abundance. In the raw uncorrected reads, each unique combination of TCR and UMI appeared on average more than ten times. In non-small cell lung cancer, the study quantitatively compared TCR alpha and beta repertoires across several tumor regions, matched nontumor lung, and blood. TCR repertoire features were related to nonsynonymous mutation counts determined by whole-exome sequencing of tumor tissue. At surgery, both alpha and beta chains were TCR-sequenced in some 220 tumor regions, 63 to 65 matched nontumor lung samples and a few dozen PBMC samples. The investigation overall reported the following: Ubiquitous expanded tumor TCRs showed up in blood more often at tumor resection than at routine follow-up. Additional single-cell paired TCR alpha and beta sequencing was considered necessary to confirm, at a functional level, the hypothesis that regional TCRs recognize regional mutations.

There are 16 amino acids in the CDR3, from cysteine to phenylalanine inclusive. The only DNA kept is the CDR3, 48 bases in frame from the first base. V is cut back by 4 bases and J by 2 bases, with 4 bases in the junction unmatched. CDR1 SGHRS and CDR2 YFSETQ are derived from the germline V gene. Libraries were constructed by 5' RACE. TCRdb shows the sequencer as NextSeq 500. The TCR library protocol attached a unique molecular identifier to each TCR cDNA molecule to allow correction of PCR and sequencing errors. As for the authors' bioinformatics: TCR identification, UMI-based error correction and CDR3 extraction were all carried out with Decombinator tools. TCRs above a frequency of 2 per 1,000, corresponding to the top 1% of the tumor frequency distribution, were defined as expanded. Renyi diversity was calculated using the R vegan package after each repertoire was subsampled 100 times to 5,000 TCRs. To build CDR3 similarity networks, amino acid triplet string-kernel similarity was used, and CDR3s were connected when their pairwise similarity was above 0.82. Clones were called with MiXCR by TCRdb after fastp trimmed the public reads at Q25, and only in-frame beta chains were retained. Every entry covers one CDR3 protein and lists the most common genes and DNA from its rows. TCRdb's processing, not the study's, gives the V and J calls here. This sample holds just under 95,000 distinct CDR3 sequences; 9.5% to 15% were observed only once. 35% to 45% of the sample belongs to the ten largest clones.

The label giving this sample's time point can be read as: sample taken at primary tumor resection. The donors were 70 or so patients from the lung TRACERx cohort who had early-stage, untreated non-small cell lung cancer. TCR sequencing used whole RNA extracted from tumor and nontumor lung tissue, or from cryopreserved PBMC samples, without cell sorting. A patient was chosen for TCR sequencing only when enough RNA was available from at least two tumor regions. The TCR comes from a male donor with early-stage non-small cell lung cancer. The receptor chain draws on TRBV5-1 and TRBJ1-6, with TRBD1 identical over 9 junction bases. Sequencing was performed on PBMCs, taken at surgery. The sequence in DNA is TGCGCCAGCAGCCCTGACAGGGGGGCCTATAATTCACCCCTCCACTTT. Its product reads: CASSPDRGAYNSPLHF.